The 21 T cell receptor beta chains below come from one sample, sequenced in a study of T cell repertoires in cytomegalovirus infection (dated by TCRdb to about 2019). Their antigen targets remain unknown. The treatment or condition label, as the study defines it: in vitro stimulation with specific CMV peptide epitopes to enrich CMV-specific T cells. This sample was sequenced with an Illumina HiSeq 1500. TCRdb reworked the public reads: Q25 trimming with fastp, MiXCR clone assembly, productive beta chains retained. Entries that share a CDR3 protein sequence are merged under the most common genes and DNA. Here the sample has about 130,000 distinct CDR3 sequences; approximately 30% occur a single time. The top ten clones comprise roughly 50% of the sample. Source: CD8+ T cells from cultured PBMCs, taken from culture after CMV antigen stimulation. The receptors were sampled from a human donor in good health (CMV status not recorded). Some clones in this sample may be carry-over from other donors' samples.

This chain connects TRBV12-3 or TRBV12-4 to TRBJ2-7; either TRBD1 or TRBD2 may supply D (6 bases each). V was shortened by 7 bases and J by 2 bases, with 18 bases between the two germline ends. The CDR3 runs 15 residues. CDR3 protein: CASKKTGGPTYEQYF. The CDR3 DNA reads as TGTGCCAGCAAGAAGACTGGGGGGCCCACCTACGAGCAGTACTTC.

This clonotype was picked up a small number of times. CDR3 in amino acids: CASSSRQAYNEQFF. The CDR3 DNA reads TGTGCCAGCAGCTCGCGACAAGCATACAATGAGCAGTTCTTC. The chain is built from TRBV7-9 and TRBJ2-1; D not resolved. Germline lookup yields CDR1 SEHNR and CDR2 FQNEAQ (reference sequence). The CDR3 contains 14 residues. V was clipped by 4 bases and J by 4 bases, with 11 bases between them.

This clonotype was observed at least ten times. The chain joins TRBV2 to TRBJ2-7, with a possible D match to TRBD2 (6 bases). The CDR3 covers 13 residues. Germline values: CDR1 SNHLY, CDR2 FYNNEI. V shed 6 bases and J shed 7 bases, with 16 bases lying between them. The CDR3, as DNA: TGTGCCAGCAGCGGGACTCCTCATTGGGAGCAGTACTTC. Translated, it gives CASSGTPHWEQYF.

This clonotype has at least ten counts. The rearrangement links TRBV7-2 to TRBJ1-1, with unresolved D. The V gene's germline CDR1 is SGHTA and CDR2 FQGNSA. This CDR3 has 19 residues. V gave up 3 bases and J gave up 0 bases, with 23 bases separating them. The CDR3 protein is CASSLVPLGISNMNTEAFF. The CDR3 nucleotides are TGTGCCAGCAGCTTGGTACCTTTGGGTATTAGTAACATGAACACTGAAGCTTTCTTT.

CDR3 DNA sequence: TGTGCCAGTAGCGGGGGACCGTCGTCAATCTACGAGCAGTACTTC. Its translation: CASSGGPSSIYEQYF. V and J are TRBV19 and TRBJ2-7; weak D call: TRBD2 (6 bases). V gave up 6 bases and J gave up 3 bases, with 18 bases separating them. The CDR3 is 15 residues long. The germline CDR1 and CDR2 sequences are LNHDA and SQIVND (reference sequence). Filled out from reference TRBV19 and TRBJ2-7, the complete variable domain reads DGGITQSPKYLFRKEGQNVTLSCEQNLNHDAMYWYRQDPGQGLRLIYYSQIVNDFQKGDIAEGYSVSREKKESFPLTVTSAQKNPTAFYLCASSGGPSSIYEQYFGPGTRLTVT.

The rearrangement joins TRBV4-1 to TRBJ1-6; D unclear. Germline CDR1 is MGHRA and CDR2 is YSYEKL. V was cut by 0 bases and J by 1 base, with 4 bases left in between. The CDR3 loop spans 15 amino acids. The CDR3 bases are TGCGCCAGCAGCCAAGAAGAGTCCTATAATTCACCCCTCCACTTT. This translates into CASSQEESYNSPLHF.

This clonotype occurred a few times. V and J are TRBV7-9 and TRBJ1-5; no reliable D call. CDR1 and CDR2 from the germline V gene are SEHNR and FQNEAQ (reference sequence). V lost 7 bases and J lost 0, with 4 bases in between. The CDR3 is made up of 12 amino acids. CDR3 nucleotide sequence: TGTGCCAGCACTACTAGCAATCAGCCCCAGCATTTT. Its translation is CASTTSNQPQHF.

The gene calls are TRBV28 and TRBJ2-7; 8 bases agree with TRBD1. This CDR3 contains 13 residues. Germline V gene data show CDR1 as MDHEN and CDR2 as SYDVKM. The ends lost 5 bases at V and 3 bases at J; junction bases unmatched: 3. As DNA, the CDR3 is TGTGCCAGCAGTGGGACAGGCATCTACGAGCAGTACTTC. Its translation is CASSGTGIYEQYF.

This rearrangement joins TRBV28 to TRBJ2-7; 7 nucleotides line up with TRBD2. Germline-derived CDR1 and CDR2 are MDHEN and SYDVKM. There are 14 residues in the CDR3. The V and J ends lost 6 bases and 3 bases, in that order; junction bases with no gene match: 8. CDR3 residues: CASRGPPGGYEQYF. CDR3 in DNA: TGTGCCAGCAGGGGACCCCCGGGAGGCTACGAGCAGTACTTC. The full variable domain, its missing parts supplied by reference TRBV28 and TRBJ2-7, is DVKVTQSSRYLVKRTGEKVFLECVQDMDHENMFWYRQDPGLGLRLIYFSYDVKMKEKGDIPEGYSVSREKKERFSLILESASTNQTSMYLCASRGPPGGYEQYFGPGTRLTVT.

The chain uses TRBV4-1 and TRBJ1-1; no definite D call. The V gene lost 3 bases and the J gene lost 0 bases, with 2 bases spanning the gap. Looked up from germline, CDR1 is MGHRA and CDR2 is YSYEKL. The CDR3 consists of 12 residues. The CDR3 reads CASSHLNTEAFF. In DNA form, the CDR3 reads TGCGCCAGCAGCCACCTGAACACTGAAGCTTTCTTT.

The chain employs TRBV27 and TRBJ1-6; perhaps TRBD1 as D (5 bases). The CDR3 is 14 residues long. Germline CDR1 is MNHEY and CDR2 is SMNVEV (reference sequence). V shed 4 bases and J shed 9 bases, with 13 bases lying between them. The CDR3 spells CASSSGTQGSPLHF. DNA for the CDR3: TGTGCCAGCAGTTCGGGCACTCAGGGTTCACCCCTCCACTTT.

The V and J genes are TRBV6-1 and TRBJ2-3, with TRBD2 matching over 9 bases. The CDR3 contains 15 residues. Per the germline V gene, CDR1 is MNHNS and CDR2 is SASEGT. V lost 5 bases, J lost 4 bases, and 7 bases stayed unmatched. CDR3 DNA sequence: TGTGCCAGCAGTATTAGCGGGGGTCGGGCAGATACGCAGTATTTT. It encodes CASSISGGRADTQYF.

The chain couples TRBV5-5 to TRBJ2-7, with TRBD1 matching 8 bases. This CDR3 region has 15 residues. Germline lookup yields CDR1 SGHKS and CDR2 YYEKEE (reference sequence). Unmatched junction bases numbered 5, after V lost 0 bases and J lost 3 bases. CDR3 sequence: CASSLVTGEFYEQYF. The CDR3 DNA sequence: TGTGCCAGCAGCTTGGTGACAGGGGAGTTCTACGAGCAGTACTTC.

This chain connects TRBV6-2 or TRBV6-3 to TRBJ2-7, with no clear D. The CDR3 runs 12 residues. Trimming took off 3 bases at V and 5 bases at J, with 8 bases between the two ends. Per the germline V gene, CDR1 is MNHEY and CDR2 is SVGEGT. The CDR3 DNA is TGTGCCAGCAGTTATCCAGCTGACGAGCAGTACTTC. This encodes CASSYPADEQYF.

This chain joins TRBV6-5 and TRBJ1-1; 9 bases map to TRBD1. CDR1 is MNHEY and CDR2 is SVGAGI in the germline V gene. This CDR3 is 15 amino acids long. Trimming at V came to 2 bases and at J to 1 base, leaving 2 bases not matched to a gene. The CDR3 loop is CASSYRDRENTEAFF. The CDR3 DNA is TGTGCCAGCAGTTACCGGGACAGGGAGAACACTGAAGCTTTCTTT.

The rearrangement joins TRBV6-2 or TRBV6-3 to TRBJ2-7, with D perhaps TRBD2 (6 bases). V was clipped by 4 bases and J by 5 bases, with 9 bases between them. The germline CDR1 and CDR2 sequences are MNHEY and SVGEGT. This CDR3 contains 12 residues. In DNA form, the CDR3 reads TGTGCCAGCAGTTTTTCGGGGGACGAGCAGTACTTC. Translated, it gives CASSFSGDEQYF.

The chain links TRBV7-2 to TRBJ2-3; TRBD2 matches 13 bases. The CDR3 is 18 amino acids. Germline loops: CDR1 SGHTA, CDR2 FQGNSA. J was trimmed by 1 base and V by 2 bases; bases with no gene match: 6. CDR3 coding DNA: TGTGCCAGCAGCTTATTACTAGCGGGGGGGCCCGGCACAGATACGCAGTATTTT. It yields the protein CASSLLLAGGPGTDTQYF.

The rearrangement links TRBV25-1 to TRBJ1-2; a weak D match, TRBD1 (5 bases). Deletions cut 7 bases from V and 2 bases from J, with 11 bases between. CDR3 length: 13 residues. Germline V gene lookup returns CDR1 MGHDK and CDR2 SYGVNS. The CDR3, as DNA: TGTGCCAGCACCGCCGGGGCCAACTATGGCTACACCTTC. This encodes CASTAGANYGYTF.

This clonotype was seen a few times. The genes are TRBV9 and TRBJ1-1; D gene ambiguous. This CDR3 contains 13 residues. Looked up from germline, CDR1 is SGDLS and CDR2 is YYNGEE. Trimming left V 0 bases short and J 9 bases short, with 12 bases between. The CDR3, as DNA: TGTGCCAGCAGCGTAGACACCGGGTCCCAAGCTTTCTTT. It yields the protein CASSVDTGSQAFF.

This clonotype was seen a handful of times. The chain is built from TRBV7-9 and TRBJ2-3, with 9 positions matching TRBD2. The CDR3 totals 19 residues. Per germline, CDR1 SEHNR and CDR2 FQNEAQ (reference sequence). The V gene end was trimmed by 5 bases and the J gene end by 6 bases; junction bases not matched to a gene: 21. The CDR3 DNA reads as TGTGCCAGCAGCCCAGTTCGGGCTCTAGCGGGGCTTCCCCCGGATACGCAGTATTTT. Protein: CASSPVRALAGLPPDTQYF. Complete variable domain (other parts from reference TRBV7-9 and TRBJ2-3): DTGVSQNPRHKITKRGQNVTFRCDPISEHNRLYWYRQTLGQGPEFLTYFQNEAQLEKSRLLSDRFSAERPKGSFSTLEIQRTEQGDSAMYLCASSPVRALAGLPPDTQYFGPGTRLTVL.

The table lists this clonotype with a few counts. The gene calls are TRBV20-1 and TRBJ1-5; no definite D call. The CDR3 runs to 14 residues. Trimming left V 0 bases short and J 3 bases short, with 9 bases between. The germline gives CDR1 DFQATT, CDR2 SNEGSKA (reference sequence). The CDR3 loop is CSARDRGFNQPQHF. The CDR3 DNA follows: TGCAGTGCTAGAGATCGGGGTTTCAATCAGCCCCAGCATTTT.